The rows below give T cell receptor beta chains drawn from one sample of a study of CD4 T cells in relation to SARS-CoV-2 and coronaviruses. Their specific antigens are unknown. Data came from immunoSEQ multiplex PCR; TCRdb stores just in-frame clones and leaves some out. The sample consists of about 36,000 clones, over 60% of them appearing once. The specimen sequenced was memory CD4+ T cells from PBMCs, cultured in vitro. These receptors were collected from an adult with COVID-19. The CDR3 runs from the conserved cysteine through the conserved F or W. D genes are given only for firm matches. Size values are once, few and many counts, or a class for expanded clones, and some rows have none.

TRBV5-1	-	TRBJ2-2	-	CASSSPGLTGELFF	TGCGCCAGCAGCTCGCCGGGACTTACCGGGGAGCTGTTTTTT
TRBV6-5	-	TRBJ2-3	-	CASVRSEEGDTQYF	TGTGCCAGCGTAAGGAGTGAGGAGGGAGATACGCAGTATTTT
TRBV28	-	TRBJ2-7	once	CASWDFLTGQYF	TGTGCCAGCTGGGACTTTTTAACGGGGCAGTACTTC
TRBV6-5	-	TRBJ2-5	-	CASSYSSGRQETQYF	TGTGCCAGCAGTTACTCCTCCGGGAGACAAGAGACCCAGTACTTC
TRBV5-4	TRBD1	TRBJ2-1	-	CASSFGLDRNSYNEQFF	TGTGCCAGCAGCTTCGGCCTGGACAGGAACTCCTACAATGAGCAGTTCTTC
TRBV7-8	-	TRBJ2-1	once	CASSFRRGTRANEQFF	TGTGCCAGCAGCTTCAGGAGGGGGACGAGAGCGAATGAGCAGTTCTTC
TRBV5-1	TRBD2	TRBJ2-1	-	CASSFGGSSNEQFF	TGCGCCAGCAGCTTTGGCGGGAGCAGCAATGAGCAGTTCTTC
TRBV30	TRBD2	TRBJ2-5	-	CAWRREETQYF	TGTGCCTGGAGGCGGGAGGAGACCCAGTACTTC
TRBV6-4	TRBD1	TRBJ2-7	-	CASTPPRQGAGEQYF	TGTGCCAGCACCCCCCCCAGACAGGGGGCCGGCGAGCAGTACTTC
TRBV30	-	TRBJ2-1	-	CAWSPPSGSPSGEQFF	TGTGCCTGGAGTCCCCCCTCAGGGTCCCCGTCGGGTGAGCAGTTCTTC
TRBV19	TRBD2	TRBJ2-1	-	CASSTLLAGAQFF	TGTGCCAGTAGTACCTTACTAGCGGGAGCGCAGTTCTTC
TRBV28	-	TRBJ2-7	-	CASSRQATYEQYF	TGTGCCAGCAGTCGACAGGCTACCTACGAGCAGTACTTC
TRBV19	-	TRBJ2-3	-	CASSIGGASPTDTQYF	TGTGCCAGTAGTATCGGCGGGGCTAGCCCAACAGATACGCAGTATTTT
TRBV18	-	TRBJ1-6	-	CASSPNLGGNSPLHF	TGTGCCAGCTCACCCAACCTAGGGGGGAATTCACCCCTCCACTTT
TRBV28	-	TRBJ1-5	-	CASSLRQAGPQHF	TGTGCCAGCAGTTTGAGGCAGGCCGGCCCCCAGCATTTT
TRBV24-1	-	TRBJ1-2	once	CATSEDTGNYGYTF	TGTGCCACCAGTGAGGATACAGGGAACTATGGCTACACCTTC